These 4 T cell receptor beta chains were all obtained from the same sample, sequenced in a study of blood T cell repertoires in COVID-19. Profiled with immunoSEQ multiplex PCR; TCRdb holds only in-frame clones, not every one. The sample has around 200,000 clones; around 84% are singletons. The sequenced sample was peripheral blood. All receptors come from a man aged 45-65 years with acute or convalescent COVID-19.

This sequence joins TRBV4-1 and TRBJ2-7, with a tentative D call TRBD1 (6 bases). The ends were cut back, 4 bases at V and 0 bases at J, with 16 bases in the middle. Germline V lookup: CDR1 MGHRA, CDR2 YSYEKL. This CDR3 spans 16 amino acids. Written as DNA, the CDR3 is TGCGCCAGCAGCCCATACCTTACAGGGAGCTCCTACGAGCAGTACTTC. Translated, it gives CASSPYLTGSSYEQYF.

The CDR3 coding sequence is TGCGCCAGCAGCCAAGACGCGAGGTATAATTCACCCCTCCACTTT. It is translated as CASSQDARYNSPLHF. The chain uses TRBV4-1 and TRBJ1-6; D gene ambiguous. This CDR3 contains 15 residues. V dropped 0 bases and J dropped 4 bases, with 7 bases sitting between them. CDR1 is MGHRA, CDR2 YSYEKL, per germline.

V is TRBV4-1 and J is TRBJ1-6; 10 bases line up with TRBD1. CDR3 length: 18 amino acids. From germline, CDR1 is MGHRA and CDR2 YSYEKL. V lost 4 bases, J lost 1 base, and 7 bases stayed unmatched. The CDR3 sequence: CASSPGQGYRSYNSPLHF. The CDR3, as DNA: TGCGCCAGCAGCCCGGGACAGGGGTATAGGTCCTATAATTCACCCCTCCACTTT.

This rearrangement joins TRBV29-1 to TRBJ2-1; D is ambiguous. This CDR3 comprises 13 residues. V lost 3 bases, J lost 4 bases, and 10 bases lay in between. The germline V gene has CDR1 SQVTM and CDR2 ANQGSEA. The CDR3 is CSVEGNRYNEQFF. The CDR3, as DNA: TGCAGCGTTGAGGGTAACAGATACAATGAGCAGTTCTTC.